This record covers a single T cell receptor (beta chain). This CDR3 contains 17 residues. V lost 7 bases to trimming and J lost 0 bases, with 16 bases between them. CDR1 and CDR2 (germline): MNHNS, SASEGT. Ranging in age from about 6 to 95, the donors were healthy Caucasian individuals from Russia. PBMCs were isolated at a quantity of at least 6.5 million per sample. The data stem from a study of blood T cells in healthy people across ages. A J-beta primer mix and a sample-barcoded 5' primer were used in a second PCR of about 7 to 12 cycles. TCRdb reprocessed the 5' RACE reads via MiXCR and lists one record per CDR3 protein. The sample has more than 1.4 million distinct CDR3 sequences; roughly 40% are singletons.

This chain joins TRBV6-1 and TRBJ2-6, with D perhaps TRBD1 (5 bases). Input material: blood. This sequence originates from a woman under 30 in good health. This CDR3 reads CASTSTAVLSGANVLTF. The CDR3 bases are TGTGCCAGCACCTCGACAGCCGTCCTCTCTGGGGCCAACGTCCTGACTTTC.